This T cell receptor (beta chain) was retrieved from a study of control samples from healthy donors and cancer patients. Sequenced by immunoSEQ multiplex PCR; TCRdb stores in-frame clones only, minus some. Seen here are 150,000 to 160,000 clones, approximately 94% observed once, and the top ten hold approximately 5.7%. Germline V gives CDR1 MGHDK, CDR2 SYGVNS. V was trimmed by 4 bases and J by 4 bases, leaving 13 bases between them. The CDR3 has 15 amino acids. The clonotype was recovered from a man aged 35 to 55 in good health. V usage is TRBV25-1 and J usage is TRBJ1-4; a weak D match, TRBD1 (6 bases). The specimen sequenced was blood. The CDR3 spells CASSAQGSFNEKLFF. The CDR3 nucleotides are TGTGCCAGCAGTGCCCAGGGGAGTTTTAATGAAAAACTGTTTTTT.